The clone carrying this T cell receptor (beta chain) was seen ten or more times. The data stem from a study of Graves' ophthalmopathy and Graves' hyperthyroidism. The CDR3 extends over 14 amino acids. Germline loops: CDR1 GTSNPN, CDR2 SVGIG (reference sequence). Trimming took 0 bases from V and 2 from J, leaving 10 bases between them. The study excluded patients with other autoimmune diseases, uncontrolled infections, pregnancy or lactation. Orbital computed tomography, thyroid ultrasound, TRAb, serum thyroxine and clinical symptoms formed the basis of diagnosis. Amplification of TCR beta CDR3 regions used RNA transcripts. The library came from an HTBI-primed first-round RT-PCR and a second-round multiplex PCR. TCRdb reprocessed the multiplex PCR reads via MiXCR and lists one record per CDR3 protein. In the table there are approximately 210,000 distinct CDR3 sequences, around 28% of which are singletons.

The specimen sequenced was peripheral blood. The chain recombines TRBV30 with TRBJ1-1; no definite D call. This clonotype was obtained from a middle-aged man with Graves' ophthalmopathy. Written as DNA, the CDR3 is TGTGCCTGGAGTGTAGGCGATACCAACACTGAAGCTTTCTTT. The encoded protein is CAWSVGDTNTEAFF.